Reported below is one TCR beta chain. The sample originates from a study of beta chain features in type 1 diabetes. Study information: Comparable age, gender and cell yields were observed in patients relative to healthy donors.

CDR3 size: 13 residues. CDR1 and CDR2 (germline): SGHTA, FQGTGA. Trimming at V came to 5 bases and at J to 4 bases, leaving 2 bases not matched to a gene. Every isolated RNA sample was fully reverse transcribed, so sequencing captured expressed TCRB transcripts. The table came from immunoSEQ multiplex PCR; TCRdb's copy has only in-frame clones and leaves some out. The repertoire consists of under 450,000 clones, with around 15% occurring once and the leading ten covering approximately 0.02%. The TCR sequence derives from a woman in her late teens or twenties in good health. The rearrangement uses TRBV7-3 and TRBJ1-1; TRBD1 matches 9 bases. The specimen was naive CD4+ T cells from blood. CDR3 amino acids: CASSRQGVTEAFF. The CDR3 region has the DNA TGTGCCAGCAGCCGACAGGGGGTCACTGAAGCTTTCTTT.